The 15 T cell receptor beta chains presented below share a single source sample, sequenced in a study of T cells in localized non-small cell lung cancer (TCRdb year 2020). Library creation used the immunoSEQ multiplex PCR assay. TCRdb took this table from immuneACCESS and kept in-frame rearrangements with V and J called. Such tables lack part of the clones; where checked against another copy, unresolved V genes explain under half of the gap, and the rest is unexplained. The sample includes 20,000 to 25,000 clones, with about 90% observed a single time. Together, the top ten hold under 7.5% of the sample. The starting material was peripheral blood, obtained before any cancer treatment. The receptors stem from an older male donor with stage I squamous cell lung carcinoma.

V usage is TRBV30 and J usage is TRBJ2-6; D remains ambiguous. The length of the CDR3 is 16 residues. Trimming took off 1 base at V and 0 bases at J, with 10 bases between the two ends. Germline V gene data show CDR1 as GTSNPN and CDR2 as SVGIG (reference sequence). The DNA for the CDR3 is TGTGCCTGGAGTGATCGGGCTTACTCTGGGGCCAACGTCCTGACTTTC. As protein: CAWSDRAYSGANVLTF.

This clone was seen a single time. The chain employs TRBV11-2 and TRBJ2-1; 9 nucleotides align to TRBD1. The CDR3 is 16 residues long. Germline-derived CDR1 and CDR2 are SGHAT and FQNNGV. V shed 6 bases, J shed 2 bases, and the junction held 8 bases outside the gene matches. CDR3 in DNA: TGTGCCAGCAGTCTAGGGTACAGGGGGCCCTACAATGAGCAGTTCTTC. Protein product: CASSLGYRGPYNEQFF. Using reference TRBV11-2 and TRBJ2-1 for the parts outside the CDR3, the full variable domain is EAGVAQSPRYKIIEKRQSVAFWCNPISGHATLYWYQQILGQGPKLLIQFQNNGVVDDSQLPKDRFSAERLKGVDSTLKIQPAKLEDSAVYLCASSLGYRGPYNEQFFGPGTRLTVL.

As to this clone: This CDR3 is also generated by other DNA sequences in the sample. The DNA of the CDR3 is TGCGCCAGCAGCTTGGGGCTGAACACTGAAGCTTTCTTT. Amino acid sequence: CASSLGLNTEAFF. The J gene is TRBJ1-1, the V gene TRBV5-1; D is unresolved. Germline V gene lookup returns CDR1 SGHRS and CDR2 YFSETQ. The CDR3 covers 13 residues. Trimming took off 0 bases at V and 0 bases at J, with 3 bases between the two ends.

The chain combines TRBV28 with TRBJ2-6; D call uncertain. The CDR3 covers 13 residues. V was cut by 1 base and J by 2 bases, with 0 bases left in between. The germline CDR1 and CDR2 sequences are MDHEN and SYDVKM. CDR3: CASSLSGANVLTF. For the CDR3, the DNA is TGTGCCAGCAGTTTATCTGGGGCCAACGTCCTGACTTTC.

The V and J genes are TRBV21-1 and TRBJ1-2; the tabulated D call, TRBD1, remains unverified against the DNA. TRBV21-1 is termed a pseudogene. This CDR3 spans 16 amino acids. The CDR3 is CASSKEVDRENYGYTF. CDR3 nucleotides: TGTGCCAGCAGCAAAGAGGTAGACAGGGAGAACTATGGCTACACCTTC.

The chain couples TRBV13 to TRBJ1-1; 8 bases fit TRBD1. V dropped 2 bases and J dropped 0; count of bases not matched to a gene: 5. Looked up from germline, CDR1 is PRHDT and CDR2 is FYEKMQ (reference sequence). This CDR3 has 16 amino acids. The CDR3 protein is CASSLRRGPMNTEAFF. The CDR3 coding sequence is TGTGCCAGCAGCTTACGCAGGGGGCCCATGAACACTGAAGCTTTCTTT.

The gene calls are TRBV7-2 and TRBJ2-5, with 8 bases lining up with TRBD2. From germline, CDR1 is SGHTA and CDR2 FQGNSA. The CDR3 has 14 residues. The junction had 9 bases not matched to a gene; V was cut back by 7 bases and J by 5 bases. CDR3 in amino acids: CASNRLAIRETQYF. CDR3 bases: TGTGCCAGCAACCGACTAGCGATTCGGGAGACCCAGTACTTC.

This clone is a singleton in its sample. The chain employs TRBV27 and TRBJ1-1; 11 bases are a match to TRBD1. This CDR3 comprises 17 residues. Germline V CDR1 and CDR2: MNHEY, SMNVEV (reference sequence). V was pared by 5 bases and J by 0 bases, with 8 bases of the junction left unmatched. Written as DNA, the CDR3 is TGTGCCAGCAGTCCCATCTGGACAGGGGGCATGAACACTGAAGCTTTCTTT. Translated: CASSPIWTGGMNTEAFF.

The V call is TRBV7-8, the J call TRBJ1-1, with D uncertain. This CDR3 spans 13 amino acids. V was clipped by 5 bases and J by 4 bases, with 11 bases between them. Germline V gene sequence: CDR1 SGHVS, CDR2 FQNEAQ. The CDR3, as DNA: TGTGCCAGCAGCCCCCAGTTGTTCACTGAAGCTTTCTTT. This gives the protein CASSPQLFTEAFF.

The chain recombines TRBV6-1 with TRBJ1-4; 8 positions agree with TRBD1. Germline-derived CDR1 and CDR2 are MNHNS and SASEGT. This CDR3 is built from 15 residues. V was clipped by 0 bases and J by 8 bases; unmatched bases: 5. The CDR3 nucleotides read TGTGCCAGCAGTGAAGCGCAGGGGGCCTACGAAAAACTGTTTTTT. As protein: CASSEAQGAYEKLFF.

The chain carries TRBV19 and TRBJ1-1, with D unclear. The germline CDR1 and CDR2 sequences are LNHDA and SQIVND (reference sequence). V was clipped by 3 bases and J by 2 bases, with 13 bases between them. The CDR3 extends over 15 amino acids. Written as DNA, the CDR3 is TGTGCCAGTAGTATGGGAGGGCTGGGAAACACTGAAGCTTTCTTT. Translated, it gives CASSMGGLGNTEAFF.

The chain combines TRBV11-2 with TRBJ2-3; D gene ambiguous. The CDR3 is 13 residues long. The germline V gene has CDR1 SGHAT and CDR2 FQNNGV. V gave up 1 base and J gave up 3 bases, with 5 bases separating them. The chain's CDR3 is CASSLGLTDTQYF. CDR3 nucleotide sequence: TGTGCCAGCAGCTTAGGACTGACAGATACGCAGTATTTT.

The rearrangement uses TRBV5-5 and TRBJ1-3; no clear D gene. Germline CDR1 and CDR2: SGHKS and YYEKEE (reference sequence). V lost 1 base and J 4 bases, leaving 21 bases between the germline ends. The CDR3 runs to 18 residues. DNA of the CDR3: TGTGCCAGCAGCTTGTCTGGGTCGGACTCTCTTGCAGGAAACACCATATATTTT. Amino acids: CASSLSGSDSLAGNTIYF. The full variable domain, its missing parts supplied by reference TRBV5-5 and TRBJ1-3, is DAGVTQSPTHLIKTRGQQVTLRCSPISGHKSVSWYQQVLGQGPQFIFQYYEKEERGRGNFPDRFSARQFPNYSSELNVNALLLGDSALYLCASSLSGSDSLAGNTIYFGEGSWLTVV.

J is TRBJ1-4 and V is TRBV4-1; D might be TRBD1 (5 bases). With 4 bases removed from V and 5 bases from J, the gap between germline ends came to 17 bases. The germline CDR1 and CDR2 sequences are MGHRA and YSYEKL. CDR3 length: 16 residues. This chain's CDR3 is CASSPLRDGENEKLFF. In nucleotides, the CDR3 is TGCGCCAGCAGCCCCCTTAGGGACGGAGAAAATGAAAAACTGTTTTTT.

The gene calls are TRBV20-1 and TRBJ2-1; D gene ambiguous. The germline CDR1 and CDR2 sequences are DFQATT and SNEGSKA (reference sequence). The CDR3 is 11 residues long. Between the trimmed V and J ends, which lost 2 bases and 5 bases, there was a span of 4 bases. The CDR3 here is CSARPNNEQFF. The DNA of the CDR3 is TGCAGTGCTAGACCCAACAATGAGCAGTTCTTC.